Each of the 2 T cell receptor beta chains below was sequenced from the same sample in a study of blood T cell repertoires in COVID-19 (dated by TCRdb to 2018 to 2021). The library was obtained by the immunoSEQ multiplex PCR assay. TCRdb holds this immuneACCESS table with in-frame rearrangements only. Some clones are missing; in checked studies, unresolved V genes explain under half, and the rest has no known cause. This sample comprises under 85,000 clones, more than 80% of them detected only once. The ten largest clones add up to about an eighth of the sample. The sample was peripheral blood. These receptors all stem from a man between 45 and 60 years old with COVID-19, enrolled during active disease.

The V and J genes are TRBV19 and TRBJ2-5; weak D call: TRBD2 (5 bases). The CDR3 runs 15 residues. V was trimmed by 2 bases and J by 4 bases, leaving 14 bases between them. The V gene's germline CDR1 is LNHDA and CDR2 SQIVND (reference sequence). CDR3 DNA sequence: TGTGCCAGTAGTATATCCGGACTCCTAGGAGAGACCCAGTACTTC. Translation: CASSISGLLGETQYF.

The rearrangement joins TRBV30 to TRBJ1-5, with D perhaps TRBD1 (5 bases). V was clipped by 3 bases and J by 4 bases, with 19 bases between them. Germline CDR1 and CDR2: GTSNPN and SVGIG (reference sequence). The length of the CDR3 is 16 residues. The CDR3 spells CAWSPGPQGRNQPQHF. Written as DNA, the CDR3 is TGTGCCTGGAGCCCTGGACCCCAGGGTAGGAATCAGCCCCAGCATTTT. Full variable domain (missing parts from reference TRBV30 and TRBJ1-5): SQTIHQWPATLVQPVGSPLSLECTVEGTSNPNLYWYRQAAGRGLQLLFYSVGIGQISSEVPQNLSASRPQDRQFILSSKKLLLSDSGFYLCAWSPGPQGRNQPQHFGDGTRLSIL.